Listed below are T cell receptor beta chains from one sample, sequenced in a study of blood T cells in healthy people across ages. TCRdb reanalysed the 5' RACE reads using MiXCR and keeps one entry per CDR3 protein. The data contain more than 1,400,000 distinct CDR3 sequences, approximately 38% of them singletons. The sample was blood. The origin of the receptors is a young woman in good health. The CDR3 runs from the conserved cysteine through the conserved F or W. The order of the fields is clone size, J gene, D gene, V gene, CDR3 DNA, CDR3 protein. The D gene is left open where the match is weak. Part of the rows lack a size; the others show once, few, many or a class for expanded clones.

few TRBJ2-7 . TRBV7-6 TGTGCCAGCAGCTTGGACGAGCTATACGAGCAGTACTTC CASSLDELYEQYF
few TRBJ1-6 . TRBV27 TGTGCCAGCAGGTCGGGGAGGGGTAATTCACCCCTCCACTTT CASRSGRGNSPLHF
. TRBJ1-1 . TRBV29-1 TGCAGCGTTGACGGGGTCAGGGACACTGAAGCTTTCTTT CSVDGVRDTEAFF
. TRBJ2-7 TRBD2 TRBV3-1 TGTGCCAGCAGCCAGAGGTTAGGACTAGCGTATACCTACAATGAGCAGTACTTC CASSQRLGLAYTYNEQYF
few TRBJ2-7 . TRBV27 TGTGCCAGCAGTTTACGGTCGCCCGGCTACGAGCAGTACTTC CASSLRSPGYEQYF
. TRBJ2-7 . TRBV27 TGTGCCAGCAGCCAACTAACGACCCCACAAGTCCACGAGCAGTACTTC CASSQLTTPQVHEQYF
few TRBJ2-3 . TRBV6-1 TGTGCCACCGACAGCCTCGGGAGCACAGATACGCAGTATTTT CATDSLGSTDTQYF
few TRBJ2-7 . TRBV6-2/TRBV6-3 TGTGCCAGCAGTTACTGGTCGGTCGGACCCTACGAGCAGTACTTC CASSYWSVGPYEQYF
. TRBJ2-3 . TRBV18 TGTGCCAGCTCACTTTCGGACAGTATGACAACGCAGTATTTT CASSLSDSMTTQYF
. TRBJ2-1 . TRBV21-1 TGTGCCAGCAGCAAATCAGGCTTCCAAGAGACCCAGTTCTTC CASSKSGFQETQFF
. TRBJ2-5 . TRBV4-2 TGTGCCAGCAGCCAGAGGGACTCCGGAGATCCGTACTTC CASSQRDSGDPYF
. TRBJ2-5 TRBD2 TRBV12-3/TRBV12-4 TGTGCCAGCAGCCGGACTAGCGGGGGCCTGTACCAAGAGACCCAGTACTTC CASSRTSGGLYQETQYF
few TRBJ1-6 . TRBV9 TGTGCCAGCAGCAGGGTCGGGAATTCACCCCTCCACTTT CASSRVGNSPLHF
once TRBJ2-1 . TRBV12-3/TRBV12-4 TGTGCCAGCACCAACACGCCCGTGCGCAATGAGCAGTTCTTC CASTNTPVRNEQFF
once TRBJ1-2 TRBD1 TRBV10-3 TGTGCCATCAGTGAAAAGCCGACAGGGATCTATGGCTACACCTTC CAISEKPTGIYGYTF
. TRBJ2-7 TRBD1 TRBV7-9 TGTGCCAGCAGCTTAATGACAGGGGGCCCGCGTACCTACGAGCAGTACTTC CASSLMTGGPRTYEQYF
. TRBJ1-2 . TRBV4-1 TGCGCCAGCAGCCAAGCCCGGAGGTCGGGCTACACCTTC CASSQARRSGYTF
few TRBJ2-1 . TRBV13 TGTGCCAGCAGCTTCCGGGACCTCAATGAGCAGTTCTTC CASSFRDLNEQFF
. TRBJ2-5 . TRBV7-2 TGTGCCAGCAGCTTAGGTACCCTTCTAACTCGGGAGACCCAGTACTTC CASSLGTLLTRETQYF
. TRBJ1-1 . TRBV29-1 TGCAGCGTTGAAGGATTAGGGGTTGAGGCTTTCTTT CSVEGLGVEAFF
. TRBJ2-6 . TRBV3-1 TGTGCCAGCAGCCAACGGCCCTCTGGGGCCAACGTCCTGACTTTC CASSQRPSGANVLTF